This T cell receptor (beta chain) was identified in a study of blood T cells in healthy people across ages (dated by TCRdb to the mid-2010s). In the study overall: In model experiments, template switching captured roughly one uniquely barcoded TCR beta cDNA molecule for every two T cells. Using deep sequencing normalized with unique cDNA molecular identifiers, the study measured how TCR beta repertoire diversity changes with age. The donors were split into four age groups: young (average around 15 years), middle-aged (more than 35), aged (more than 60) and long-lived (roughly 86). To avoid experimental bias, donors of different ages were randomly spread across the sequencing lanes. Two additional independent replicas of 1 million unique cDNA reads from the same blood draw were analyzed for two donors (one aged 18 to 30 and one aged 80 or older). The full study reports these points: A strong correlation was found between observed TCR beta diversity and the percentage of naive T cells measured by flow cytometry. Compared with the aged group, the long-lived group had more naive CD4+ T cells, fewer expanded clones and increased TCR diversity, a pattern suggesting age selection. Conclusive comparison of naive and antigen-experienced compartments was prevented by the profiling of bulk unsorted PBMCs. Estimates of total diversity based on one million sequenced T cells were regarded as lower bounds and as underestimates. Observed TCR beta diversity per million T cells fell roughly linearly with age, and a significant reduction was already apparent by age approximately 40. The CMV infection status of donors was not known, potentially confounding age-related changes in expanded clonotypes.

Libraries were constructed by 5' RACE. This sample was sequenced with an Illumina HiSeq 2500. A second PCR of roughly 6 to 11 cycles was run with a J-beta primer mix and a sample-barcoded 5' primer. A unique molecular identifier was introduced onto each TCR beta cDNA molecule by a template-switch 5' adaptor carrying 12 random nucleotides. Each sample yielded at least 2.5 million CDR3-containing paired-end reads. All of the RNA was converted into first-strand cDNA using the Mint cDNA synthesis kit, with a TRBC-specific oligonucleotide serving as the primer. After uracil-DNA glycosylase treatment, a first 18-cycle PCR used universal primers M1SS and BC2_uni_R on all cDNA. Regarding the original processing steps: Normalization of each sample was performed by random selection of 1 million high-quality reads, each carrying a distinct molecular identifier. Reads with shared molecular identifiers were discarded instead of being binned into consensus sequences. MiTCR, set to a Q25 quality threshold and the strictest error-elimination algorithm, was used for CDR3 identification, clonotype clustering and error correction. A nonparametric unseen species model with Euler transformation was used to estimate a lower bound on total TCR beta diversity. The raw public reads went through TCRdb reprocessing: fastp at Q25, MiXCR clone calling, in-frame beta chains kept. CDR3 protein sequences are deduplicated, and each keeps its most common genes and DNA. TCRdb's processing, not the authors', yielded these V and J calls. For this sample there are some 1.6 million distinct CDR3 sequences; about 31% appear just once. Clones ranked in the top ten supply approximately 10% of the sample.

The 39 donors, aged about 6 to 95 years, were systemically healthy Caucasian individuals from Russia. Approximately 11 milliliters of peripheral blood were drawn from each donor into EDTA-treated Vacutainer tubes. PBMCs were isolated by Ficoll-Paque density-gradient centrifugation, with at least 6.5 million obtained per sample. Trizol reagent was used to extract total RNA from the PBMCs, yielding at least 6 micrograms per sample. Naive CD45RAhigh/CD27high T cell percentages were measured by flow cytometry on a PBMC aliquot from every donor. A few counts support this clonotype. Its antigen is unknown. No base quality information exists; no much larger clone differs at one position. V is pruned by 4 bases and J by 1 base, leaving 6 bases of the junction without a gene match. Looking up the germline V gene yields CDR1 MGHRA and CDR2 YSYEKL. The CDR3 contains 16 residues, cysteine and phenylalanine counted. The entry retains the CDR3 DNA only, 48 bases that are in frame from base 1.

Sequencing was done on a sample of blood. Here the chain combines TRBV4-1 and TRBJ2-5, with TRBD2 matching 10 junction bases. The receptor was derived from a young woman in good health. The CDR3 in this case is CASSRTLAGLQETQYF. The DNA reads as follows: TGCGCCAGCAGCCGCACACTAGCGGGACTCCAAGAGACCCAGTACTTC.